These 30 T cell receptor beta chains originate from one sample sequenced in a study of T cell responses to AZD1222 COVID-19 vaccine. Some clones are missing from TCRdb's copy, which holds only in-frame ones; the method was immunoSEQ multiplex PCR. Of around 89,000 clones in the sample, roughly 90% are singletons; the top ten hold approximately 5%. The starting material was peripheral blood, obtained 28 days after the second AZD1222 dose. Receptors were obtained from an adult who received the AZD1222 COVID-19 vaccine.

The chain is built from TRBV6-2 or TRBV6-3 and TRBJ1-5; D uncertain. Trimming took 5 bases from V and 6 from J, leaving 17 bases between them. Germline lookup yields CDR1 MNHEY and CDR2 SVGEGT. The CDR3 spans 15 residues. The DNA of the CDR3 is TGTGCCAGCAGTAAACCAGGTCCCCCAGGTCAGCCCCAGCATTTT. Translated, it gives CASSKPGPPGQPQHF.

This chain connects TRBV7-2 to TRBJ1-5; no clear D gene. Trimming removed 2 bases at V and 4 bases at J, with 12 bases between. Looked up from germline, CDR1 is SGHTA and CDR2 is FQGNSA. The CDR3 runs to 15 residues. CDR3 bases: TGTGCCAGCAGCTTATTGGGCACCGCAAATCAGCCCCAGCATTTT. This codes for CASSLLGTANQPQHF. Combining the CDR3 with reference TRBV7-2 and TRBJ1-5 gives the whole variable domain GAGVSQSPSNKVTEKGKDVELRCDPISGHTALYWYRQSLGQGLEFLIYFQGNSAPDKSGLPSDRFSAERTGGSVSTLTIQRTQQEDSAVYLCASSLLGTANQPQHFGDGTRLSIL.

V gene TRBV7-2 combines with J gene TRBJ1-1, with a tentative D call TRBD1 (6 bases). In germline, CDR1 is SGHTA, CDR2 FQGNSA. V was shortened by 5 bases and J by 3 bases, with 13 bases between the two germline ends. This CDR3 is built from 14 residues. The CDR3 reads CASSGWGADTEAFF. CDR3 coding DNA: TGTGCCAGCAGCGGCTGGGGGGCTGACACTGAAGCTTTCTTT.

The gene calls are TRBV29-1 and TRBJ1-1; TRBD1 matches 9 bases. V was pared by 7 bases and J by 11 bases, with 8 bases of the junction left unmatched. The CDR3 loop spans 11 amino acids. Germline-derived CDR1 and CDR2 are SQVTM and ANQGSEA. The CDR3 region has the DNA TGCAGCGCGTTACAGGGGGCGGGTGCTTTCTTT. This gives the protein CSALQGAGAFF. The complete variable domain, with remaining parts taken from reference TRBV29-1 and TRBJ1-1, reads SAVISQKPSRDICQRGTSLTIQCQVDSQVTMMFWYRQQPGQSLTLIATANQGSEATYESGFVIDKFPISRPNLTFSTLTVSNMSPEDSSIYLCSALQGAGAFFGQGTRLTVV.

The rearrangement links TRBV6-2 or TRBV6-3 to TRBJ1-1; D is uncertain. The CDR3 spans 15 residues. V was clipped by 0 bases and J by 4 bases, with 12 bases between them. The germline V gene encodes CDR1 MNHEY and CDR2 SVGEGT. The CDR3 loop is CASSYSIASLTEAFF. CDR3 bases: TGTGCCAGCAGTTACTCGATCGCATCCCTCACTGAAGCTTTCTTT.

The chain links TRBV6-5 to TRBJ2-5, with 12 positions matching TRBD2. Germline CDR1 is MNHEY and CDR2 is SVGAGI. Trimming at V came to 4 bases and at J to 7 bases, leaving 4 bases not matched to a gene. The CDR3 contains 14 residues. The CDR3 nucleotides are TGTGCCAGCAGTTCCCTACTAGCGGGGGGGACCCAGTACTTC. Amino acids: CASSSLLAGGTQYF.

The rearrangement uses TRBV6-5 and TRBJ1-1; D unclear. There are 11 residues in the CDR3. The ends were cut back, 7 bases at V and 4 bases at J, with 7 bases in the middle. The germline gives CDR1 MNHEY, CDR2 SVGAGI. CDR3 sequence reads: CASISSTEAFF. In nucleotides, the CDR3 is TGTGCCAGCATCTCGAGCACTGAAGCTTTCTTT.

In DNA, the CDR3 is TGTGCCAGCTCACCAATTTTCCAGAACACTGAAGCTTTCTTT. This translates into CASSPIFQNTEAFF. The rearrangement links TRBV18 to TRBJ1-1, with D uncertain. Looked up from germline, CDR1 is KGHSH and CDR2 is LQKENI. The V and J ends lost 2 bases and 1 base respectively, with 8 bases between them. The CDR3 is made up of 14 amino acids.

This clone was counted once. The chain carries TRBV3-1 (or the pseudogene TRBV3-2) and TRBJ2-6; maybe TRBD1 (6 bases). The CDR3 extends over 19 amino acids. Looked up from germline, CDR1 is LGHDT and CDR2 is YNNKEL (reference sequence). Trimming cost V 3 bases and J 0 bases, with 18 bases left between them. CDR3 bases: TGTGCCAGCAGCCAGGGGGCTTCGTCAGCTCCCTCTGGGGCCAACGTCCTGACTTTC. Translating gives CASSQGASSAPSGANVLTF.

This chain joins TRBV5-1 and TRBJ1-2, with D perhaps TRBD1 (6 bases). The ends were cut back, 4 bases at V and 7 bases at J, with 20 bases in the middle. The CDR3 extends over 15 amino acids. Germline CDR1 reads SGHRS; CDR2 reads YFSETQ. This CDR3 reads CASSSLQGPYSGYTF. The CDR3 DNA reads as TGCGCCAGCAGCAGCCTACAGGGACCGTACTCTGGCTACACCTTC.

The rearrangement links TRBV19 to TRBJ2-3, with a tentative D call TRBD2 (5 bases). Trimming pared 10 bases from V and 0 bases from J, leaving 17 bases between. The length of the CDR3 is 15 residues. Germline CDR1 and CDR2: LNHDA and SQIVND (reference sequence). The CDR3 reads CATRPGTSSTDTQYF. CDR3 sequence (DNA): TGTGCCACCCGGCCCGGAACTAGTAGCACAGATACGCAGTATTTT.

V usage is TRBV30 and J usage is TRBJ2-3; TRBD1 matches at 10 bases. Germline CDR1 GTSNPN, CDR2 SVGIG (reference sequence). This CDR3 contains 13 residues. Trimming cost V 5 bases and J 6 bases; bases outside gene matches: 5. CDR3 sequence reads: CAWDRGQGDTQYF. As DNA, the CDR3 is TGTGCCTGGGACAGGGGGCAGGGGGATACGCAGTATTTT.

The V call is TRBV6-6, the J call TRBJ1-2; D unclear. This CDR3 region has 11 residues. V lost 6 bases and J 2 bases, leaving 4 bases between the germline ends. From germline, CDR1 is MNHNY and CDR2 SVGAGI (reference sequence). The CDR3 region is CASRSNYGYTF. The CDR3 DNA follows: TGTGCCAGCAGGAGCAACTATGGCTACACCTTC.

This chain uses TRBV30 with TRBJ2-3; 7 bases are a match to TRBD1. Trimming at V came to 4 bases and at J to 5 bases, leaving 6 bases not matched to a gene. CDR3 length: 13 amino acids. The germline V gene encodes CDR1 GTSNPN and CDR2 SVGIG (reference sequence). The CDR3 DNA reads TGTGCCTGGATAAGGGGGCCCCGAGATACGCAGTATTTT. This encodes CAWIRGPRDTQYF. The variable domain in full, completed from reference TRBV30 and TRBJ2-3, reads SQTIHQWPATLVQPVGSPLSLECTVEGTSNPNLYWYRQAAGRGLQLLFYSVGIGQISSEVPQNLSASRPQDRQFILSSKKLLLSDSGFYLCAWIRGPRDTQYFGPGTRLTVL.

The rearrangement joins TRBV19 to TRBJ1-1; D unclear. Germline V gene lookup returns CDR1 LNHDA and CDR2 SQIVND (reference sequence). The length of the CDR3 is 12 residues. Between the trimmed V and J ends, which lost 7 bases and 2 bases, there was a span of 8 bases. The CDR3 DNA is TGTGCCAGTATCAAGGGAAACACTGAAGCTTTCTTT. This translates into CASIKGNTEAFF.

The gene calls are TRBV7-9 and TRBJ2-7; D is uncertain. V lost 1 base and J lost 7, with 8 bases in between. Germline assignment: CDR1 SEHNR and CDR2 FQNEAQ (reference sequence). CDR3 length: 12 amino acids. The chain's CDR3 is CASSLGAREQYF. Here the CDR3 DNA reads TGTGCCAGCAGCTTAGGGGCTCGGGAGCAGTACTTC.

This clone was picked up a small number of times. This chain uses TRBV12-3 or TRBV12-4 with TRBJ1-1, with a tentative D call TRBD1 (6 bases). The CDR3 has 13 amino acids. Trimming shortened V by 7 bases and J by 4 bases, and 13 bases separated the two germline ends. This CDR3 reads CASTKQGGTEAFF. As DNA, the CDR3 is TGTGCCAGCACTAAACAGGGCGGCACTGAAGCTTTCTTT.

This clone occurred a few times. The chain uses TRBV9 and TRBJ2-1; TRBD2 matches 12 bases. V shed 2 bases and J 6 bases; nucleotides not matched to a gene: 3. The CDR3 has 15 residues. Germline lookup yields CDR1 SGDLS and CDR2 YYNGEE. CDR3 sequence reads: CASSVGLAGSNEQFF. CDR3 DNA: TGTGCCAGCAGCGTTGGACTAGCGGGGAGCAATGAGCAGTTCTTC.

The chain recombines TRBV7-9 with TRBJ1-1; TRBD1 might be the D (5 bases). V lost 8 bases and J 4 bases, leaving 11 bases between the germline ends. The CDR3 covers 12 residues. The germline V gene encodes CDR1 SEHNR and CDR2 FQNEAQ (reference sequence). The CDR3: CASQGDATEAFF. Here the CDR3 DNA reads TGTGCCAGCCAAGGGGATGCCACTGAAGCTTTCTTT.

Only one count was recorded for this clone. The chain uses TRBV28 and TRBJ1-5; D uncertain. The length of the CDR3 is 14 residues. Trimming took 5 bases from V and 4 from J, leaving 12 bases between them. Germline V gives CDR1 MDHEN, CDR2 SYDVKM. The CDR3: CASSQMTWNQPQHF. In DNA form, the CDR3 reads TGTGCCAGCAGTCAAATGACCTGGAATCAGCCCCAGCATTTT.

The rearrangement uses TRBV24-1 and TRBJ1-2; D perhaps matches TRBD1 (6 bases). Trimming shortened V by 0 bases and J by 3 bases, and 10 bases separated the two germline ends. Germline-derived CDR1 and CDR2 are KGHDR and SFDVKD. The CDR3 has 15 amino acids. CDR3 coding DNA: TGTGCCACCAGTGATTTGTCGGACAGTTACTATGGCTACACCTTC. The encoded protein is CATSDLSDSYYGYTF.

This clone was counted between two and nine times. This chain links TRBV29-1 with TRBJ1-1; D gene uncertain. Germline V gene sequence: CDR1 SQVTM, CDR2 ANQGSEA. The length of the CDR3 is 12 residues. V was pared by 5 bases and J by 5 bases, with 12 bases between. The CDR3 is CSVLFTETEAFF. The CDR3 coding sequence is TGCAGCGTTTTATTTACGGAAACTGAAGCTTTCTTT.

The chain employs TRBV7-3 and TRBJ1-4; D call uncertain. Germline V CDR1 and CDR2: SGHTA, FQGTGA. The CDR3 extends over 13 amino acids. Trimming removed 11 bases at V and 4 bases at J, with 14 bases between. This CDR3 reads CAVPGRINEKLFF. The DNA for the CDR3 is TGTGCCGTTCCGGGGAGGATTAATGAAAAACTGTTTTTT.

V and J are TRBV30 and TRBJ1-2, with a tentative D call TRBD1 (6 bases). The germline V gene encodes CDR1 GTSNPN and CDR2 SVGIG (reference sequence). Trimming took 1 base from V and 3 from J, leaving 12 bases between them. The CDR3 has 14 amino acids. The CDR3 loop is CAWSGWGQDYGYTF. The DNA of the CDR3 is TGTGCCTGGAGTGGGTGGGGACAAGACTATGGCTACACCTTC.

The chain couples TRBV29-1 to TRBJ2-1; the D gene could be TRBD1 or TRBD2 (5 bases each). CDR3 length: 13 residues. Germline CDR1 reads SQVTM; CDR2 reads ANQGSEA. Trimming took off 7 bases at V and 6 bases at J, with 16 bases between the two ends. CDR3 in DNA: TGCAGCGCTACTACAGGACTGGGCAATGAGCAGTTCTTC. The encoded protein is CSATTGLGNEQFF.

This rearrangement joins TRBV4-3 to TRBJ2-5, with D possibly being TRBD1 (7 bases). Trimming cost V 1 base and J 5 bases, with 14 bases left between them. Per the germline V gene, CDR1 is LGHNA and CDR2 is YSLEER. The CDR3 loop spans 15 amino acids. This CDR3 reads CASSQGGGAGETQYF. The CDR3 DNA sequence: TGCGCCAGCAGCCAAGGAGGGGGCGCGGGGGAGACCCAGTACTTC.

This clone was found once. This chain joins TRBV2 and TRBJ1-5; 8 bases agree with TRBD1. The V segment lost 5 bases and the J segment 3 bases; nucleotides outside the gene matches: 6. CDR1 is SNHLY, CDR2 FYNNEI, per germline. The CDR3 extends over 15 amino acids. The CDR3 reads CASSSQGVYNQPQHF. The DNA of the CDR3 is TGTGCCAGCAGTTCACAGGGGGTTTACAATCAGCCCCAGCATTTT. Filled out from reference TRBV2 and TRBJ1-5, the complete variable domain reads EPEVTQTPSHQVTQMGQEVILRCVPISNHLYFYWYRQILGQKVEFLVSFYNNEISEKSEIFDDQFSVERPDGSNFTLKIRSTKLEDSAMYFCASSSQGVYNQPQHFGDGTRLSIL.

The J gene is TRBJ1-1, the V gene TRBV4-3; D is unresolved. The CDR3 loop spans 14 amino acids. CDR1 LGHNA and CDR2 YSLEER come from the germline V gene. Trimming pared 4 bases from V and 1 base from J, leaving 10 bases between. The chain's CDR3 is CASSPMDENTEAFF. In DNA, the CDR3 is TGCGCCAGCAGCCCGATGGACGAGAACACTGAAGCTTTCTTT.

The chain is built from TRBV7-2 and TRBJ2-2, with D possibly being TRBD1 or TRBD2 (5 bases each). The length of the CDR3 is 17 residues. V was cut by 4 bases and J by 0 bases, with 15 bases left in between. Germline CDR1 reads SGHTA; CDR2 reads FQGNSA. The CDR3 sequence is CASSSHPGPANTGELFF. CDR3 DNA sequence: TGTGCCAGCAGCTCACATCCGGGACCCGCGAACACCGGGGAGCTGTTTTTT.

V gene TRBV27 combines with J gene TRBJ1-5; tentatively, D is TRBD1 (6 bases). CDR1 MNHEY and CDR2 SMNVEV come from the germline V gene (reference sequence). This CDR3 comprises 14 residues. V was clipped by 5 bases and J by 4 bases, with 12 bases between them. This CDR3 reads CASSKRQANQPQHF. CDR3 coding DNA: TGTGCCAGCAGTAAGAGACAGGCTAATCAGCCCCAGCATTTT.